This T cell receptor beta chain was recovered during a study of OX40 agonist ivuxolimab in advanced cancers. As for the study in general: At under 85% male, the cohort had a mean age of about 60 years, ranging from 23 to 79. Study-wide points: The work left the antigen specificity of expanded peripheral T cells undetermined.

Looked up from germline, CDR1 is SGHVS and CDR2 is FNYEAQ. The CDR3 spans 15 residues. V gave up 3 bases and J gave up 5 bases, with 17 bases separating them. To note about this clone: No antigen is known for it.

Samples of blood were obtained at baseline, on cycle 4 day 1, and on cycle 7 day 1. Generated by immunoSEQ multiplex PCR, the TCRdb table keeps only in-frame clones and is missing some. The data contain roughly 76,000 clones, 75% to 85% of them seen just once; the ten biggest clones take up about 1%. This specimen was CD4+ or CD8+ T cells sorted from blood, taken in a trial of the OX40 agonist ivuxolimab. The genes are TRBV7-6 and TRBJ2-7; D uncertain. The TCR sequence derives from an adult with an advanced solid tumor such as melanoma, head and neck, liver or kidney cancer. CDR3 nucleotide sequence: TGTGCCAGCAGCTTCGCCCCGCGTGGGGTGCACGAGCAGTACTTC. It codes for CASSFAPRGVHEQYF.